Each of the 14 T cell receptor beta chains below was sequenced from the same sample in a study of blood T cell repertoires in COVID-19. Method: immunoSEQ multiplex PCR; TCRdb's copy keeps in-frame clones and lacks some. Counted here are more than 200,000 clones, 80% to 85% occurring once; the ten biggest clones make up approximately 7.6%. The sequenced material came from peripheral blood. The receptor source for this set is a woman of 80 years or more with COVID-19, enrolled during active disease.

As regards this clone: Other DNA sequences of this sample code for an identical CDR3. This chain uses TRBV5-1 with TRBJ1-5, with D tentatively TRBD1 (6 bases). Germline loops: CDR1 SGHRS, CDR2 YFSETQ. Trimming took off 0 bases at V and 2 bases at J, with 9 bases between the two ends. The CDR3 extends over 15 amino acids. The CDR3 DNA reads TGCGCCAGCAGCTTGGAAGGGGGGGGCAATCAGCCCCAGCATTTT. Translation: CASSLEGGGNQPQHF.

There are a few counts of this clone. J is TRBJ1-5 and V is TRBV30, with D possibly being TRBD1 (5 bases). The CDR3 runs to 14 residues. With 5 bases removed from V and 2 bases from J, the gap between germline ends came to 13 bases. Germline CDR1 and CDR2: GTSNPN and SVGIG (reference sequence). The CDR3 DNA is TGTGCCTGGGGGGCCGGGGGTGGCAATCAGCCCCAGCATTTT. Its protein product is CAWGAGGGNQPQHF.

V is TRBV24-1 and J is TRBJ2-5, with 7 bases identical to TRBD1. This CDR3 is 15 amino acids long. V lost 7 bases to trimming and J lost 0 bases; unmatched junction nucleotides: 7. Germline CDR1 reads KGHDR; CDR2 reads SFDVKD. The CDR3 sequence: CATSSTGLNQETQYF. DNA for the CDR3: TGTGCCACCAGCTCGACAGGGCTGAACCAAGAGACCCAGTACTTC.

The rearrangement joins TRBV28 to TRBJ2-7; tentatively, D is TRBD1 (5 bases). With 6 bases removed from V and 0 bases from J, the gap between germline ends came to 15 bases. The CDR3 is 15 residues long. Germline CDR1 reads MDHEN; CDR2 reads SYDVKM. The CDR3 nucleotides are TGTGCCAGCAGCCCTCCCCCTGACAGCTCCTACGAGCAGTACTTC. Amino acids: CASSPPPDSSYEQYF. The variable domain in full, with the rest retrieved from reference TRBV28 and TRBJ2-7, is DVKVTQSSRYLVKRTGEKVFLECVQDMDHENMFWYRQDPGLGLRLIYFSYDVKMKEKGDIPEGYSVSREKKERFSLILESASTNQTSMYLCASSPPPDSSYEQYFGPGTRLTVT.

J is TRBJ2-1 and V is TRBV7-2; 7 bases match TRBD2. The V segment lost 2 bases and the J segment 5 bases; nucleotides outside the gene matches: 6. Germline CDR1 is SGHTA and CDR2 is FQGNSA. The length of the CDR3 is 15 residues. CDR3 DNA: TGTGCCAGCAGCTTATTAGGCCTAGCGGACAATGAGCAGTTCTTC. Translated, it gives CASSLLGLADNEQFF. Drawing the rest from reference TRBV7-2 and TRBJ2-1, the complete variable domain is GAGVSQSPSNKVTEKGKDVELRCDPISGHTALYWYRQSLGQGLEFLIYFQGNSAPDKSGLPSDRFSAERTGGSVSTLTIQRTQQEDSAVYLCASSLLGLADNEQFFGPGTRLTVL.

The genes are TRBV3-1 (or the pseudogene TRBV3-2) and TRBJ2-7; TRBD2 agrees at 12 bases. Germline lookup yields CDR1 LGHDT and CDR2 YNNKEL (reference sequence). The V and J ends lost 7 bases and 3 bases, in that order; junction bases with no gene match: 7. The CDR3 spans 15 residues. CDR3 loop: CASTSATSGGYEQYF. The CDR3 coding sequence is TGTGCCAGCACCTCGGCGACTAGCGGGGGCTACGAGCAGTACTTC.

V is TRBV10-3 and J is TRBJ2-5; no reliable D call. Germline assignment: CDR1 ENHRY and CDR2 SYGVKD. The CDR3 runs to 13 residues. The ends were cut back, 5 bases at V and 5 bases at J, with 12 bases in the middle. CDR3 nucleotide sequence: TGTGCCATCAGTCCCCGGGTGCTGGAGACCCAGTACTTC. It codes for CAISPRVLETQYF.

The rearrangement links TRBV3-1 (or the pseudogene TRBV3-2) to TRBJ2-3; perhaps TRBD2 as D (7 bases). Trimming pared 0 bases from V and 7 bases from J, leaving 14 bases between. The CDR3 extends over 15 amino acids. CDR1 is LGHDT, CDR2 YNNKEL, per germline (reference sequence). The CDR3 region is CASSQEVGGRNTQYF. In DNA, the CDR3 is TGTGCCAGCAGCCAAGAGGTGGGGGGGCGGAATACGCAGTATTTT.

The rearrangement uses TRBV3-1 (or the pseudogene TRBV3-2) and TRBJ1-1, with TRBD1 as a possible D gene (5 bases). V dropped 4 bases and J dropped 1 base, with 13 bases sitting between them. In germline, CDR1 is LGHDT, CDR2 YNNKEL (reference sequence). The CDR3 covers 15 residues. The chain's CDR3 is CASSPSLGGNTEAFF. CDR3 in DNA: TGTGCCAGCAGCCCCTCTCTCGGGGGGAACACTGAAGCTTTCTTT.

The chain recombines TRBV18 with TRBJ1-6; 9 nucleotides line up with TRBD1. There are 15 residues in the CDR3. The germline V gene encodes CDR1 KGHSH and CDR2 LQKENI. V was clipped by 6 bases and J by 7 bases; unmatched bases: 7. CDR3 in DNA: TGTGCCAGCTCCGAAGCGACAGGGGGGAATTCACCCCTCCACTTT. This gives the protein CASSEATGGNSPLHF.

The chain has TRBV7-2 and TRBJ2-5; 14 bases fit TRBD2. This CDR3 is built from 14 residues. Germline V gives CDR1 SGHTA, CDR2 FQGNSA. The J segment lost 7 bases and the V segment lost 4 bases, leaving 2 bases of the junction unmatched. The CDR3 spells CASSYGTSGGTQYF. The CDR3 DNA sequence: TGTGCCAGCAGCTACGGGACTAGCGGGGGGACCCAGTACTTC.

The table lists this clone with a count of one. This chain links TRBV21-1 with TRBJ2-7; whether TRBD1, the table's D call, matches the DNA was not checked. TRBV21-1 is assigned pseudogene status. This CDR3 has 14 amino acids. This chain's CDR3 is CASSKIQGPCEQYF. Written as DNA, the CDR3 is TGTGCCAGCAGCAAAATCCAGGGTCCCTGCGAGCAGTACTTC.

This rearrangement joins TRBV18 to TRBJ2-5; D perhaps matches TRBD1 (6 bases). The V and J ends lost 2 bases and 4 bases respectively, with 20 bases between them. This CDR3 has 17 residues. The germline V gene has CDR1 KGHSH and CDR2 LQKENI. The CDR3 DNA reads as TGTGCCAGCTCACCAACCCGGGACACCCGGGCAGGAGAGACCCAGTACTTC. The encoded protein is CASSPTRDTRAGETQYF.

The CDR3 here is CASSLALQGNYGYTF. The DNA of the CDR3 is TGTGCCAGCAGCTTAGCGTTGCAGGGTAACTATGGCTACACCTTC. The V call is TRBV7-8, the J call TRBJ1-2, with D possibly TRBD1 on 5 matching bases. V lost 0 bases and J lost 1, with 9 bases in between. This CDR3 spans 15 amino acids. The germline V gene has CDR1 SGHVS and CDR2 FQNEAQ.